One sample yielded the 22 T cell receptor beta chains listed below, sequenced in a study of T cells in Graves' hyperthyroidism and ophthalmopathy. What was amplified from RNA transcripts were TCR beta CDR3 regions. Researchers ran a first-round RT-PCR on the TCR CDR3 using the HTBI primer set. TCRdb re-called the multiplex PCR reads with MiXCR, one entry per CDR3 protein. Of about 840,000 distinct CDR3 sequences in the sample, over 35% were seen once. The sequencing sample was made of blood. These receptors were obtained from a man aged 18 to 35 with Graves' hyperthyroidism.

This clonotype has ten or more counts. The chain couples TRBV25-1 to TRBJ1-1; D not certain. Germline V gene sequence: CDR1 MGHDK, CDR2 SYGVNS. The CDR3 runs 15 residues. The V and J ends lost 6 bases and 0 bases respectively, with 14 bases between them. The CDR3 DNA reads as TGTGCCAGCAGGTTGGGATCGCTTATGAACACTGAAGCTTTCTTT. Translated, it gives CASRLGSLMNTEAFF.

The genes are TRBV19 and TRBJ2-7, with a tentative D call TRBD2 (6 bases). Germline V gives CDR1 LNHDA, CDR2 SQIVND (reference sequence). The CDR3 length is 14 residues. Between the trimmed V and J ends, which lost 2 bases and 6 bases, there was a span of 14 bases. The CDR3 DNA is TGTGCCAGTAGTATACCCCTCCCGGGAGCCGAGCAGTACTTC. Protein product: CASSIPLPGAEQYF.

V usage is TRBV29-1 and J usage is TRBJ1-4; 7 bases agree with TRBD1. V shed 7 bases, J shed 0 bases, and the junction held 5 bases outside the gene matches. This CDR3 has 14 amino acids. CDR1 is SQVTM and CDR2 is ANQGSEA in the germline V gene. As DNA, the CDR3 is TGCAGCGCCCAGGGGGACCCAACTAATGAAAAACTGTTTTTT. Translated: CSAQGDPTNEKLFF.

This chain links TRBV29-1 with TRBJ2-7; 11 bases are shared with TRBD1. CDR1 is SQVTM, CDR2 ANQGSEA, per germline. This CDR3 is built from 15 residues. With V trimmed by 5 bases and J by 3 bases, 9 bases remained unmatched. CDR3 amino acids: CSVYLRDRGDYEQYF. CDR3 in DNA: TGCAGCGTTTACCTCAGGGACAGGGGGGACTACGAGCAGTACTTC.

This clonotype appeared many times. The chain has TRBV24-1 and TRBJ1-1, with D unresolved. V was clipped by 9 bases and J by 6 bases, with 13 bases between them. The CDR3 spans 12 residues. Germline V gives CDR1 KGHDR, CDR2 SFDVKD. Here the CDR3 reads CATSTGGAEAFF. In DNA form, the CDR3 reads TGTGCCACCTCGACTGGTGGTGCTGAAGCTTTCTTT.

This clonotype was detected only a few times. A read error may account for a junction end that differs from germline. The chain joins TRBV29-1 to TRBJ2-7; the D is unclear. CDR1 and CDR2 from the germline V gene are SQVTM and ANQGSEA. This CDR3 is 11 amino acids long. This CDR3 reads CSVEEAYKQYF. CDR3 coding DNA: TGCAGCGTTGAAGAAGCCTACAAGCAGTACTTC.

Ten or more counts support this clonotype. The DNA of the CDR3 is TGTGCCATCAGTGACGGAAACACCATATATTTT. Amino acid sequence: CAISDGNTIYF. This chain connects TRBV10-3 to TRBJ1-3; D call uncertain. This CDR3 comprises 11 residues. CDR1 and CDR2 (germline): ENHRY, SYGVKD. Trimming shortened V by 3 bases and J by 4 bases, and 1 base separated the two germline ends.

Note on this clonotype: This may arise from a read error, as a much more abundant clone is one base away. This chain links TRBV29-1 with TRBJ1-2, with 8 bases matching TRBD1. Trimming cost V 1 base and J 6 bases; bases outside gene matches: 13. Germline lookup yields CDR1 SQVTM and CDR2 ANQGSEA. The CDR3 has 16 amino acids. This CDR3 reads CSVEGMRSAGGHGYTF. CDR3 in DNA: TGCAGCGTTGAAGGGATGAGATCGGCAGGGGGCCATGGCTACACCTTC.

This clonotype was observed a few times. Germline and junction disagree at one end, which may indicate a read error. The chain links TRBV7-9 to TRBJ2-7, with D perhaps TRBD2 (6 bases). In germline, CDR1 is SEHNR, CDR2 FQNEAQ (reference sequence). The CDR3 runs to 15 residues. The CDR3 DNA is TGCGCCAGCAGCCACTCCCCCGGTCGGGAGTTCGAGCAGTACTTC. Translation gives CASSHSPGREFEQYF.

This clonotype was detected ten times or more. V and J are TRBV24-1 and TRBJ1-6; D is uncertain. Germline loops: CDR1 KGHDR, CDR2 SFDVKD. CDR3 size: 14 residues. Trimming removed 4 bases from V and 7 bases from J, with 10 bases in between. The CDR3 sequence is CATSESTKNSPLHF. The CDR3 DNA sequence: TGTGCCACCAGTGAATCGACGAAAAATTCACCCCTCCACTTT.

The chain employs TRBV7-6 and TRBJ1-5, with D perhaps matching TRBD1 (6 bases). The CDR3 length is 15 residues. V lost 6 bases and J lost 4, with 16 bases in between. The V gene's germline CDR1 is SGHVS and CDR2 FNYEAQ. The DNA for the CDR3 is TGTGCCAGCAGTTTCTACGGACAGAGGAATCAGCCCCAGCATTTT. Amino acids: CASSFYGQRNQPQHF. The full variable domain, rest sourced from reference TRBV7-6 and TRBJ1-5, is GAGVSQSPRYKVTKRGQDVALRCDPISGHVSLYWYRQALGQGPEFLTYFNYEAQQDKSGLPNDRFSAERPEGSISTLTIQRTEQRDSAMYRCASSFYGQRNQPQHFGDGTRLSIL.

V and J are TRBV9 and TRBJ1-2, with D maybe TRBD1 (5 bases). The CDR3 covers 14 residues. Germline V gives CDR1 SGDLS, CDR2 YYNGEE. Trimming pared 0 bases from V and 8 bases from J, leaving 14 bases between. The CDR3 sequence is CASSVEGIERGYTF. The CDR3 bases are TGTGCCAGCAGCGTAGAGGGGATAGAACGCGGCTACACCTTC.

The gene calls are TRBV29-1 and TRBJ2-2, with D possibly matching TRBD1 (5 bases). Germline lookup yields CDR1 SQVTM and CDR2 ANQGSEA. CDR3 length: 14 amino acids. The V and J ends lost 8 bases and 2 bases respectively, with 15 bases between them. CDR3: CSLERGTNTGELFF. CDR3 sequence (DNA): TGCAGCTTGGAAAGGGGCACCAACACCGGGGAGCTGTTTTTT.

The rearrangement links TRBV4-1 to TRBJ1-5; a weak D match, TRBD1 (6 bases). CDR1 and CDR2 (germline): MGHRA, YSYEKL. This CDR3 region has 14 residues. V dropped 2 bases and J dropped 5 bases, with 10 bases sitting between them. The CDR3 sequence: CASSQPGDYQPQHF. CDR3 sequence (DNA): TGCGCCAGCAGCCAACCAGGGGATTATCAGCCCCAGCATTTT.

The chain links TRBV4-3 to TRBJ1-1, with D perhaps matching TRBD1 (5 bases). V was pared by 0 bases and J by 1 base, with 15 bases between. The germline CDR1 and CDR2 sequences are LGHNA and YSLEER. The CDR3 consists of 17 residues. The CDR3 nucleotides read TGCGCCAGCAGCCAAGATCCAAGGGGATCCACGAACACTGAAGCTTTCTTT. Protein sequence: CASSQDPRGSTNTEAFF.

This clonotype has more than one count but fewer than ten. The chain joins TRBV7-9 to TRBJ2-7; TRBD2 matches at 8 bases. Trimming removed 2 bases from V and 3 bases from J; junction bases left unmatched: 15. The CDR3 has 18 amino acids. The germline CDR1 and CDR2 sequences are SEHNR and FQNEAQ (reference sequence). CDR3 in amino acids: CASSLTSSTSVVHYEQYF. The CDR3 bases are TGTGCCAGCAGCTTAACGTCCTCGACTAGCGTCGTTCACTACGAGCAGTACTTC. Filled out from reference TRBV7-9 and TRBJ2-7, the complete variable domain reads DTGVSQNPRHKITKRGQNVTFRCDPISEHNRLYWYRQTLGQGPEFLTYFQNEAQLEKSRLLSDRFSAERPKGSFSTLEIQRTEQGDSAMYLCASSLTSSTSVVHYEQYFGPGTRLTVT.

As concerns this clonotype: Lacking the conserved final phenylalanine or tryptophan, this CDR3 likely reflects a read error. The V call is TRBV19, the J call TRBJ2-2; D tentatively reads TRBD1 or TRBD2 (5 bases each). The ends were cut back, 5 bases at V and 1 base at J, with 8 bases in the middle. CDR1 LNHDA and CDR2 SQIVND come from the germline V gene (reference sequence). The CDR3 has 14 residues. DNA for the CDR3: TGTGCCAGTAGTTGGGGGTGGAACACCGGGGAGCTGTTTTCT. This gives the protein CASSWGWNTGELFS.

This clonotype was found many times. V and J are TRBV2 and TRBJ1-1; 7 bases are a match to TRBD1. The CDR3 is 13 amino acids. Trimming cost V 4 bases and J 8 bases; bases outside gene matches: 7. Germline V gene lookup returns CDR1 SNHLY and CDR2 FYNNEI. The CDR3: CASSVGQPWEAFF. The CDR3 region has the DNA TGTGCCAGCAGTGTGGGACAGCCCTGGGAAGCTTTCTTT. The full variable domain, in which reference TRBV2 and TRBJ1-1 provide the parts outside the CDR3, is EPEVTQTPSHQVTQMGQEVILRCVPISNHLYFYWYRQILGQKVEFLVSFYNNEISEKSEIFDDQFSVERPDGSNFTLKIRSTKLEDSAMYFCASSVGQPWEAFFGQGTRLTVV.

V gene TRBV10-3 combines with J gene TRBJ2-6; 8 nucleotides match TRBD1. V lost 7 bases, J lost 2 bases, and 1 base stayed unmatched. CDR3 length: 14 amino acids. Germline loops: CDR1 ENHRY, CDR2 SYGVKD. The DNA of the CDR3 is TGTGCCATCATGGACAGGGCTGGGGCCAACGTCCTGACTTTC. It translates to CAIMDRAGANVLTF.

V and J are TRBV5-6 and TRBJ2-2; D uncertain. V lost 2 bases and J 0 bases, leaving 8 bases between the germline ends. The V gene's germline CDR1 is SGHDT and CDR2 YYEEEE. The CDR3 consists of 15 residues. The CDR3 spells CASSFVPANTGELFF. Here the CDR3 DNA reads TGTGCCAGCAGCTTCGTTCCGGCGAACACCGGGGAGCTGTTTTTT.

This clonotype was counted a single time. A read error is possible here, since a much larger clone lies one base away. This chain connects TRBV7-8 to TRBJ1-1; D unclear. The CDR3 loop spans 15 amino acids. From germline, CDR1 is SGHVS and CDR2 FQNEAQ. Between the trimmed V and J ends, which lost 2 bases and 0 bases, there was a span of 10 bases. CDR3 DNA sequence: TGTGCCAGCAGCTTATGGCGCGGCCTGAACACTGAAGCTTTCTTT. As protein: CASSLWRGLNTEAFF.

This clonotype was seen only a few times. The chain is built from TRBV19 and TRBJ1-2; D gene unclear. V was pared by 1 base and J by 4 bases, with 10 bases between. The CDR3 spans 14 residues. The V gene's germline CDR1 is LNHDA and CDR2 SQIVND (reference sequence). DNA for the CDR3: TGTGCCAGTAGTATAGGTCCCGCGTCCTATGGCTACACCTTC. Its protein is CASSIGPASYGYTF.